The 25 T cell receptor beta chains presented below share a single source sample, sequenced in a study of blood T cell dynamics during melanoma immunotherapy. The assay was immunoSEQ multiplex PCR, and TCRdb's table has in-frame clones only and misses some. The table lists about 12,000 clones, roughly 90% of them singletons, with less than 5% in the top ten. Time point in this sample: week 3, after first cycle of checkpoint inhibitor. This specimen was blood, taken from a patient treated with checkpoint blockade. The receptors were sampled from a human donor with melanoma.

The genes are TRBV7-9 and TRBJ2-7, with 8 nucleotides matching TRBD1. Germline CDR1 and CDR2: SEHNR and FQNEAQ (reference sequence). With 2 bases clipped from V and 4 bases from J, the junction kept 19 bases outside the gene matches. The CDR3 has 19 amino acids. The CDR3 sequence: CASSLWSRDRRRLGYEQYF. CDR3 nucleotide sequence: TGTGCCAGCAGCTTATGGAGCCGGGACAGGAGGCGTTTGGGGTACGAGCAGTACTTC.

This clone appeared a single time. The V gene is TRBV2, the J gene TRBJ1-2, with 9 bases matching TRBD1. Germline trimming cut 11 bases from V and 6 bases from J; bases unmatched to any gene: 7. Germline-derived CDR1 and CDR2 are SNHLY and FYNNEI. This CDR3 is built from 12 residues. The CDR3 region is CAETGTGNGYTF. CDR3 DNA: TGTGCCGAAACCGGGACAGGGAATGGCTACACCTTC. The full variable domain, with the rest looked up from reference TRBV2 and TRBJ1-2, is EPEVTQTPSHQVTQMGQEVILRCVPISNHLYFYWYRQILGQKVEFLVSFYNNEISEKSEIFDDQFSVERPDGSNFTLKIRSTKLEDSAMYFCAETGTGNGYTFGSGTRLTVV.

This clone was counted a single time. The rearrangement links TRBV6-5 to TRBJ2-1; the D gene is possibly TRBD1 (6 bases). Germline V CDR1 and CDR2: MNHEY, SVGAGI. CDR3 length equals 15 residues. V gave up 5 bases and J gave up 5 bases, with 16 bases separating them. The CDR3 region is CASSLRTVKDNEQFF. CDR3 in DNA: TGTGCCAGCAGTCTCCGGACAGTTAAAGACAATGAGCAGTTCTTC.

J is TRBJ1-1 and V is TRBV29-1; D uncertain. The CDR3 extends over 14 amino acids. CDR1 SQVTM and CDR2 ANQGSEA come from the germline V gene. Deletions cut 3 bases from V and 2 bases from J, with 13 bases between. The CDR3 nucleotides read TGCAGCGTTGAGGTTTGGCAGCTTAACACTGAAGCTTTCTTT. It encodes CSVEVWQLNTEAFF.

This CDR3 reads CASSLVVGFDNEQFF. As DNA, the CDR3 is TGTGCCAGCAGCTTAGTGGTGGGTTTTGACAATGAGCAGTTCTTC. The chain links TRBV7-2 to TRBJ2-1, with unresolved D. Germline V CDR1 and CDR2: SGHTA, FQGNSA. The CDR3 contains 15 residues. Trimming removed 1 base at V and 5 bases at J, with 12 bases between.

The chain carries TRBV11-2 and TRBJ1-1, with D perhaps TRBD1 (5 bases). CDR3 length: 15 amino acids. With 3 bases removed from V and 7 bases from J, the gap between germline ends came to 18 bases. CDR1 and CDR2 (germline): SGHAT, FQNNGV. The CDR3 DNA reads as TGTGCCAGCAGCTTGAGACAGCGAAACACTAATGAAGCTTTCTTT. Residues: CASSLRQRNTNEAFF. Full variable domain (missing parts from reference TRBV11-2 and TRBJ1-1): EAGVAQSPRYKIIEKRQSVAFWCNPISGHATLYWYQQILGQGPKLLIQFQNNGVVDDSQLPKDRFSAERLKGVDSTLKIQPAKLEDSAVYLCASSLRQRNTNEAFFGQGTRLTVV.

The chain employs TRBV6-5 and TRBJ2-7, with TRBD1 matching 9 bases. Germline-derived CDR1 and CDR2 are MNHEY and SVGAGI. J was trimmed by 0 bases and V by 4 bases; bases with no gene match: 4. This CDR3 is 15 amino acids long. CDR3 nucleotides: TGTGCCAGCAGTTTGACAGGGGGGCCCTCCTACGAGCAGTACTTC. Amino acid sequence: CASSLTGGPSYEQYF.

The rearrangement links TRBV10-3 to TRBJ2-1, with 7 bases fitting TRBD2. Germline V gene lookup returns CDR1 ENHRY and CDR2 SYGVKD. The CDR3 length is 14 residues. After removal of 5 bases from V and 9 bases from J, the junction contained 10 bases not matched to a gene. CDR3 nucleotide sequence: TGTGCCATCAGTAGGGAGGGAGCGGGCAGTGAGCAGTTCTTC. It encodes CAISREGAGSEQFF.

This clone was detected a few times. This chain uses TRBV7-2 with TRBJ1-3, with no clear D. The CDR3 extends over 14 amino acids. Trimming took 1 base from V and 7 from J, leaving 11 bases between them. Germline-derived CDR1 and CDR2 are SGHTA and FQGNSA. This CDR3 reads CASSLDYIGNTIYF. The CDR3 bases are TGTGCCAGCAGCTTAGACTACATAGGGAACACCATATATTTT.

V is TRBV6-6 and J is TRBJ2-7, with unresolved D. The V end was cut by 2 bases, the J end by 6 bases, with 8 bases between. The CDR3 has 12 residues. Germline V gives CDR1 MNHNY, CDR2 SVGAGI (reference sequence). CDR3 protein: CASSYLTREQYF. In nucleotides, the CDR3 is TGTGCCAGCAGTTACCTCACACGCGAGCAGTACTTC.

The J gene is TRBJ2-5, the V gene TRBV9; 10 bases line up with TRBD1. J lost 0 bases, V lost 3 bases, and 8 bases had no gene match. CDR1 SGDLS and CDR2 YYNGEE come from the germline V gene. CDR3 length equals 17 residues. The CDR3 is CASSDRQGAPYQETQYF. The DNA for the CDR3 is TGTGCCAGCAGCGATCGACAGGGGGCTCCGTACCAAGAGACCCAGTACTTC.

This sequence joins TRBV28 and TRBJ1-5; 9 bases are a match to TRBD1. V was clipped by 5 bases and J by 2 bases; unmatched bases: 4. The length of the CDR3 is 15 residues. CDR1 and CDR2 from the germline V gene are MDHEN and SYDVKM. The CDR3 here is CASSGQGSGNQPQHF. In nucleotides, the CDR3 is TGTGCCAGCAGTGGACAGGGGTCGGGCAATCAGCCCCAGCATTTT.

V usage is TRBV6-5 and J usage is TRBJ2-7; D assignment may be TRBD1 or TRBD2 (7 bases each). The CDR3 length is 14 residues. CDR1 and CDR2 (germline): MNHEY, SVGAGI. V gave up 3 bases and J gave up 7 bases, with 16 bases separating them. In DNA form, the CDR3 reads TGTGCCAGCAGTTATCAGGGGGGGGCTGGGGAGCAGTACTTC. This sequence encodes CASSYQGGAGEQYF.

This clone is a singleton in its sample. The chain carries TRBV5-1 and TRBJ1-4; tentative D call: TRBD1 (5 bases). Germline V gene data show CDR1 as SGHRS and CDR2 as YFSETQ. This CDR3 is built from 16 residues. V lost 4 bases and J 6 bases, leaving 19 bases between the germline ends. Written as DNA, the CDR3 is TGCGCCAGCAGCGCAATCGGGACCTCGGAGGATGAAAAACTGTTTTTT. Residues: CASSAIGTSEDEKLFF.

The chain joins TRBV27 to TRBJ2-7, with 7 bases identical to TRBD2. The V gene end was trimmed by 2 bases and the J gene end by 6 bases; junction bases not matched to a gene: 10. Germline CDR1 is MNHEY and CDR2 is SMNVEV (reference sequence). The CDR3 runs to 15 residues. DNA for the CDR3: TGTGCCAGCAGTTTACCTGGGACTACCCGATTCGAGCAGTACTTC. Amino acid sequence: CASSLPGTTRFEQYF.

The chain recombines TRBV20-1 with TRBJ1-1; D is ambiguous. Between the trimmed V and J ends, which lost 1 base and 7 bases, there was a span of 7 bases. The germline V gene encodes CDR1 DFQATT and CDR2 SNEGSKA (reference sequence). The CDR3 spans 11 residues. For the CDR3, the DNA is TGCAGTGCTAGAGGCAGGAGTGAAGCTTTCTTT. Translation gives CSARGRSEAFF.

The count of this clone is one. V gene TRBV5-1 combines with J gene TRBJ1-4; D is possibly TRBD1 (6 bases). Trimming removed 1 base from V and 7 bases from J, with 11 bases in between. This CDR3 has 14 residues. The V gene's germline CDR1 is SGHRS and CDR2 YFSETQ. CDR3 region: CASSLRGASEKLFF. Here the CDR3 DNA reads TGCGCCAGCAGCTTGCGGGGGGCAAGTGAAAAACTGTTTTTT.

This rearrangement joins TRBV2 to TRBJ1-2; a weak D match, TRBD1 (5 bases). V gave up 6 bases and J gave up 0 bases, with 20 bases separating them. Germline loops: CDR1 SNHLY, CDR2 FYNNEI. The CDR3 runs 17 residues. The CDR3 spells CASSRGAPRVTNYGYTF. The CDR3, as DNA: TGTGCCAGCAGCCGAGGGGCTCCCAGGGTCACTAACTATGGCTACACCTTC.

The chain recombines TRBV7-9 with TRBJ1-2, with TRBD1 as a possible D gene (5 bases). This CDR3 is built from 13 residues. Germline assignment: CDR1 SEHNR and CDR2 FQNEAQ (reference sequence). With 4 bases removed from V and 8 bases from J, the gap between germline ends came to 14 bases. This CDR3 reads CASSSRQTGGYTF. The DNA for the CDR3 is TGTGCCAGCAGCTCTCGACAGACGGGGGGCTACACCTTC.

V and J are TRBV5-1 and TRBJ2-7; D call uncertain. Germline V lookup: CDR1 SGHRS, CDR2 YFSETQ. V gave up 5 bases and J gave up 6 bases, with 15 bases separating them. The CDR3 extends over 13 amino acids. In nucleotides, the CDR3 is TGCGCCAGCAGGGAGACTCCAAGTACCGAGCAGTACTTC. This gives the protein CASRETPSTEQYF.

This chain connects TRBV28 to TRBJ1-5; the D gene is possibly TRBD1 (6 bases). The ends were cut back, 3 bases at V and 1 base at J, with 13 bases in the middle. Germline-derived CDR1 and CDR2 are MDHEN and SYDVKM. This CDR3 comprises 16 residues. The CDR3 spells CASSFERGGSNQPQHF. The CDR3 bases are TGTGCCAGCAGTTTTGAGAGGGGGGGAAGCAATCAGCCCCAGCATTTT.

The V gene is TRBV7-9, the J gene TRBJ2-2; D unclear. The CDR3 runs 13 residues. The V end lost 2 bases, the J end lost 4 bases, and 5 bases lay between the germline ends. The V gene's germline CDR1 is SEHNR and CDR2 FQNEAQ (reference sequence). The CDR3 DNA sequence: TGTGCCAGCAGCTTATCAGTCACCGGGGAGCTGTTTTTT. It codes for CASSLSVTGELFF.

V gene TRBV9 combines with J gene TRBJ2-2; 8 bases line up with TRBD2. CDR3 length: 16 residues. CDR1 SGDLS and CDR2 YYNGEE come from the germline V gene. Trimming cost V 0 bases and J 1 base; bases outside gene matches: 2. This CDR3 is CASSVEAGGNTGELFF. The CDR3 DNA is TGTGCCAGCAGCGTAGAGGCGGGAGGGAACACCGGGGAGCTGTTTTTT.

This chain uses TRBV28 with TRBJ2-4; weak D call: TRBD1 (5 bases). From germline, CDR1 is MDHEN and CDR2 SYDVKM. V lost 3 bases, J lost 8 bases, and 14 bases lay in between. This CDR3 spans 14 amino acids. In DNA, the CDR3 is TGTGCCAGCAGTTTGGTCAGGGTAGGAGACATTCAGTACTTC. Translation gives CASSLVRVGDIQYF.

The chain recombines TRBV10-2 with TRBJ1-1; no clear D. The CDR3 loop spans 13 amino acids. Germline CDR1 reads WSHSY; CDR2 reads SAAADI. Trimming removed 5 bases from V and 12 bases from J, with 19 bases in between. CDR3 bases: TGCGCCAGCAGTCTATCGGGTTTTGGTGTGTCTTTCTTT. It specifies CASSLSGFGVSFF.